This T cell receptor (beta chain) was documented in a study of T cell responses to AZD1222 COVID-19 vaccine. V lost 1 base, J lost 7 bases, and 16 bases lay in between. CDR3 size: 15 residues. CDR1 is SGHVS and CDR2 is FNYEAQ in the germline V gene. With regard to this clone: As yet, its antigen is unknown.

The protocol was immunoSEQ multiplex PCR, while the TCRdb copy is restricted to in-frame clones and leaves out a portion. The sample includes roughly 40,000 clones, 80% of them seen just once. General observations from the study: The study sampled repertoires only after the peak T cell response. Donors in the cohort were predominantly white British and more often female, and clonal diversity was possibly underestimated. Following two doses of AZD1222, Spike-specific TCR breadth and depth rose.

The TCR was taken from an adult in good health. The chain combines TRBV7-6 with TRBJ1-2; D may be TRBD1 (6 bases). The sequences come from peripheral blood, collected on day 0 of AZD1222 vaccination. Written as DNA, the CDR3 is TGTGCCAGCAGCTTAGGGACAGTGGAAACGGGTGGCTACACCTTC. Translation: CASSLGTVETGGYTF. Full variable domain (outside the CDR3, taken from reference TRBV7-6 and TRBJ1-2): GAGVSQSPRYKVTKRGQDVALRCDPISGHVSLYWYRQALGQGPEFLTYFNYEAQQDKSGLPNDRFSAERPEGSISTLTIQRTEQRDSAMYRCASSLGTVETGGYTFGSGTRLTVV.